This T cell receptor (beta chain) was captured by sequencing in a study of control samples from healthy donors and cancer patients. Measured with immunoSEQ multiplex PCR; TCRdb has only the in-frame clones, and not every one. This sample has 46,000 or so clones; nearly 95% occur once, and the top ten carry about a quarter. Germline lookup yields CDR1 SEHNR and CDR2 FQNEAQ (reference sequence). The CDR3 is 14 residues long. V lost 1 base, J lost 9 bases, and 5 bases stayed unmatched. The chain recombines TRBV7-9 with TRBJ2-1; 8 positions match TRBD2. What was sequenced was PBMCs. This sequence was found in a woman between 50 and 59 years old with head and neck cancer. This CDR3 is CASSLDGGAPEQFF. The DNA of the CDR3 is TGTGCCAGCAGCTTAGACGGGGGGGCACCTGAGCAGTTCTTC.